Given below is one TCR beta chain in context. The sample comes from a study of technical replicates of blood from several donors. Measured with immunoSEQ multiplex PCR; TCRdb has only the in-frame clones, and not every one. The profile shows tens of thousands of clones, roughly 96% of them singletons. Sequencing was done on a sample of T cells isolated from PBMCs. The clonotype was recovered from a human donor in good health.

CDR3 nucleotides: TGTGCCAGTAGTATAGGTGACAGGTCCTACGAGCAGTACTTC. This translates into CASSIGDRSYEQYF. V gene TRBV19 combines with J gene TRBJ2-7; a weak D match, TRBD1 (6 bases). The V end was cut by 1 base, the J end by 1 base, with 8 bases between. The CDR3 contains 14 residues. The germline CDR1 and CDR2 sequences are LNHDA and SQIVND (reference sequence).